The rows below give T cell receptor beta chains drawn from one sample of a study of beta chain features in type 1 diabetes. Method: immunoSEQ multiplex PCR; TCRdb's copy keeps in-frame clones and lacks some. The profile covers more than 60,000 clones, with approximately 62% appearing a single time and 2% to 2.5% taken by the ten largest. Sequencing was performed on Tregs from blood. Receptors originate from a woman aged 18-35 years in good health. CDR3s include the opening cysteine and the closing phenylalanine or tryptophan. D genes are given only for firm matches. Not all rows give a size; the values are once, few, many and, for expanded clones, a class.

j_gene	d_gene	abundance	v_gene	CDR3nt	CDR3aa
TRBJ1-1	NA	NA	TRBV29-1	TGCAGCGTACAGGTCCAGTTGAACACTGAAGCTTTCTTT	CSVQVQLNTEAFF
TRBJ2-1	TRBD1	NA	TRBV5-1	TGCGCCAGCAGCTTGTCACAGGGGCAGCACAATGAGCAGTTCTTC	CASSLSQGQHNEQFF
TRBJ2-4	TRBD2	few	TRBV7-2	TGTGCCAGCAGCTTTAGACTAGCGGGGGGGATAGCCAAAAACATTCAGTACTTC	CASSFRLAGGIAKNIQYF
TRBJ2-7	NA	NA	TRBV29-1	TGCAGCGTTGAACCTAGTTACGAGCAGTACTTC	CSVEPSYEQYF
TRBJ1-1	TRBD1	few	TRBV6-5	TGTGCCAGCAGTGACAGGGGAGGCACTGAAGCTTTCTTT	CASSDRGGTEAFF
TRBJ2-1	TRBD2	NA	TRBV5-1	TGCGCCAGCAGCCCCGGGACTAGCGGGGGGCGGCAGTTCTTC	CASSPGTSGGRQFF
TRBJ2-6	TRBD1	NA	TRBV9	TGTGCCAGCAGCGTACGAGACGGGACAGGGACCTTTCGGGGTGGGGCCAACGTCCTGACTTTC	CASSVRDGTGTFRGGANVLTF
TRBJ1-1	TRBD1	NA	TRBV5-6	TGTGCCAGCAGCTTTCCCACAGGGGCCACTGAAGCTTTCTTT	CASSFPTGATEAFF
TRBJ2-1	NA	NA	TRBV2	TGTGCCAGCAGTGACTGGACTAATAATGAGCAGTTCTTC	CASSDWTNNEQFF
TRBJ1-5	NA	NA	TRBV7-2	TGTGCCAGCAGCTTAGAGCGGGGGGCGCGTCAGCCCCAGCATTTT	CASSLERGARQPQHF
TRBJ1-1	TRBD1	NA	TRBV19	TGTGCCAGTAGGCCCCGGGACAGGGCGGGATTAGCTGAAGCTTTCTTT	CASRPRDRAGLAEAFF